This entry concerns a single T cell receptor (beta chain). Its cognate antigen is unknown. TCRdb re-called the 5' RACE reads and catalogs CDR3 proteins one per entry, DNA excluded. The sample data list some 390,000 distinct CDR3 sequences. The sample is drawn from a study of T cells expressing NK-cell markers. For the study at large: Beta-chain profiling covered CD3+CD56+NKG2C+, CD3+CD56+NKG2C- and CD3+CD56-NKG2C+ sorted subsets.

General study points: The study found these clonotypes also leading the CD3+CD56-NKG2C+ fraction in a few donors. CD8+ T cells in over five donors included dominant NKG2C+ clonotypes at 1.0-7.0%.

Germline values: CDR1 SGHDT, CDR2 YYEEEE. The length of the CDR3 is 15 residues. The sequence was obtained from a woman aged 45-59 years in good health. The chain recombines TRBV5-6 with TRBJ2-2; TCRdb calls TRBD1, which cannot be checked without DNA. Sequenced: blood T cells: a sorted CD56 or NKG2C T cell subset, CD4+ or CD8+ T cells, or bulk PBMC T cells (not recorded which). The CDR3 spells CASSLGGRVTGELFF.